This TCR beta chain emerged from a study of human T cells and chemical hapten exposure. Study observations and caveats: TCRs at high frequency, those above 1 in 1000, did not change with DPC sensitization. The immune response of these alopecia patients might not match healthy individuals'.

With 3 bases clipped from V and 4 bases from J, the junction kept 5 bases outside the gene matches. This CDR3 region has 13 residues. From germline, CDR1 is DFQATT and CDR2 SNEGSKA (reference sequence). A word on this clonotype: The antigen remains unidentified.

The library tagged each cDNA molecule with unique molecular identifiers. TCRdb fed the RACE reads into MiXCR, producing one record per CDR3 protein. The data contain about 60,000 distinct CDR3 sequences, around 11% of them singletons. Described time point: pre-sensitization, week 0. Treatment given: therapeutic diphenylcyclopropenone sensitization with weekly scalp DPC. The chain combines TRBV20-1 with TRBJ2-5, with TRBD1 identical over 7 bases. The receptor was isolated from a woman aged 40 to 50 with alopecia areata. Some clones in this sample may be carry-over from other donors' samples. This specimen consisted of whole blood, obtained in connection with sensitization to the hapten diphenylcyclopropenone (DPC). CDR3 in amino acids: CSARLTGRETQYF. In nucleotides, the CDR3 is TGCAGTGCTAGGCTGACAGGGAGAGAGACCCAGTACTTC.